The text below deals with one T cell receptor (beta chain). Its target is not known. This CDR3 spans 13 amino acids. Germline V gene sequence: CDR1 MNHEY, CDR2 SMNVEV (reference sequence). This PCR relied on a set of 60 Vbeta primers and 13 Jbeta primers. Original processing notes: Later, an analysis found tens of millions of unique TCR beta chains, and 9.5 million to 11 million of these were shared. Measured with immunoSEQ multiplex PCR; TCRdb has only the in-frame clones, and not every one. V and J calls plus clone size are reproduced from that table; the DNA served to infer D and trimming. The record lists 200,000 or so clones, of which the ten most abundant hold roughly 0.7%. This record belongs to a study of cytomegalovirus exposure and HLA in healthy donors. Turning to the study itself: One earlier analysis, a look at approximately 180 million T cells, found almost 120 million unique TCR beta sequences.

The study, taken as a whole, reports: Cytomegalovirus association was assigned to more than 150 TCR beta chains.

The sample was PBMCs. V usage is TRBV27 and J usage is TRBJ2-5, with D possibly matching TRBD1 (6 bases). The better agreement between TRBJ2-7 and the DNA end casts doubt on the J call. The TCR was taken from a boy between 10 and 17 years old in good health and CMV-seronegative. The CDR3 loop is CASSLSGAYEQYF. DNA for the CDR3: TGTGCCAGCAGTTTATCGGGGGCTTACGAGCAGTACTTC.